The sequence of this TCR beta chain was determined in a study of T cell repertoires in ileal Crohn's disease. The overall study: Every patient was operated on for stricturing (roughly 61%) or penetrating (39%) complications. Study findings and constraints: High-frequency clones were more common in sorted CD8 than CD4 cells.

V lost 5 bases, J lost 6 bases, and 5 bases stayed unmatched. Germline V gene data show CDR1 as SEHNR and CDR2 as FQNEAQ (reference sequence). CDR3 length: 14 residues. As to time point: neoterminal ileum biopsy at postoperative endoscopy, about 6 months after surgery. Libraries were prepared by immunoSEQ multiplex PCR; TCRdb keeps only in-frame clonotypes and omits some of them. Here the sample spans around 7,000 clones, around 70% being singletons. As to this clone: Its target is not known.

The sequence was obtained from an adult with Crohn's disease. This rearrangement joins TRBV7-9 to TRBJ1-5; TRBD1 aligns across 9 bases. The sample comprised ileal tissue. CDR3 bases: TGTGCCAGCAGCCCCGACAGGGGGAGTCAGCCCCAGCATTTT. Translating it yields CASSPDRGSQPQHF.